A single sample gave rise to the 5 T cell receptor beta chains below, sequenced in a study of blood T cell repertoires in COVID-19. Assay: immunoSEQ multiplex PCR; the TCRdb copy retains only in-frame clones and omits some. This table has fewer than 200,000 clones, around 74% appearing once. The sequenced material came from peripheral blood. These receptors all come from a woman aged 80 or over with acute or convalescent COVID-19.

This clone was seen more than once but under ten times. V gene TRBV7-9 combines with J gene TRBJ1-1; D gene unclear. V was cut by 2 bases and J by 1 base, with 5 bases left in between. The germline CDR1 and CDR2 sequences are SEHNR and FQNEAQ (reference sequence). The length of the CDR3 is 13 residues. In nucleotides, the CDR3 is TGTGCCAGCAGCTTACGAGGGAACACTGAAGCTTTCTTT. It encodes CASSLRGNTEAFF.

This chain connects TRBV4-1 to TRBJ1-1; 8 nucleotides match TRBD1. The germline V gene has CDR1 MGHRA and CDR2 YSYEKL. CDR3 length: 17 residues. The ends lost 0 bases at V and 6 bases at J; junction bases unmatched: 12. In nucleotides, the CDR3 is TGCGCCAGCAGCCAAGATTTTAGGACAGGGAGAGTCGCTGAAGCTTTCTTT. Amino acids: CASSQDFRTGRVAEAFF.

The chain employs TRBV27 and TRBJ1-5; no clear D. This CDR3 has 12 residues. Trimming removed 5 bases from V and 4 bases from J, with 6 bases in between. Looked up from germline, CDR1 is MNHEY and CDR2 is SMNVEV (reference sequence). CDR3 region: CASSHNNQPQHF. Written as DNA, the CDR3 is TGTGCCAGCAGTCACAATAATCAGCCCCAGCATTTT.

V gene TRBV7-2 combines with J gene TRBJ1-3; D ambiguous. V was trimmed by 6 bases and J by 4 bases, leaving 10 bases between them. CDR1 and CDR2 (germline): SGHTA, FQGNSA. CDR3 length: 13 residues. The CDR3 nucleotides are TGTGCCAGCAGGGGGAGTGTGGGAAACACCATATATTTT. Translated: CASRGSVGNTIYF.

The CDR3 reads CASSEALPGTGNNQPQHF. CDR3 in DNA: TGTGCCAGCAGTGAAGCGCTTCCCGGGACAGGGAACAATCAGCCCCAGCATTTT. The chain recombines TRBV2 with TRBJ1-5; 9 positions match TRBD1. Germline CDR1 reads SNHLY; CDR2 reads FYNNEI. The V segment lost 0 bases and the J segment 3 bases; nucleotides outside the gene matches: 9. The CDR3 has 18 residues. Full variable domain (rest looked up from reference TRBV2 and TRBJ1-5): EPEVTQTPSHQVTQMGQEVILRCVPISNHLYFYWYRQILGQKVEFLVSFYNNEISEKSEIFDDQFSVERPDGSNFTLKIRSTKLEDSAMYFCASSEALPGTGNNQPQHFGDGTRLSIL.